Reported below is one T cell receptor (beta chain). The antigen remains undetermined. The junction and the germline gene differ at one end; a read error may be behind it. The sample comes from a study of post-analysis software for immune sequencing data. Findings of the study overall: The study found TRBV5-6, TRBV5-1 and TRBV20-1 among five TRBV segments more frequent in patients than controls. Diversity measured as normalized Chao1 was significantly lower in multiple sclerosis patients than in controls.

This CDR3 contains 16 residues. The germline CDR1 and CDR2 sequences are MGHRA and YSYEKL. Prepared libraries of TCR beta cDNA carried unique molecular identifiers. Around 450,000 cDNA molecules were recovered from an input of about 1 to 10 million T cells. TCRdb ran MiXCR on the PCR reads and lists one entry per CDR3 protein. The data contain 150,000 to 200,000 distinct CDR3 sequences, 30% of them singletons. The sequence derives from a girl under 18 with multiple sclerosis. This chain links TRBV4-1 with TRBJ1-4; no clear D. Material for sequencing was blood. CDR3 sequence reads: CASSQLPRGTNEKRFF. The DNA of the CDR3 is TGCGCCAGCAGCCAGCTACCTCGGGGAACCAATGAAAAACGGTTTTTT.